This passage covers 17 T cell receptor beta chains from one sample sequenced in a study of T cell repertoires in aging, cancer and after chemotherapy. TRB rearrangements spanning V, D and J were amplified using mixed TRB-A/B primers. TCRdb reanalysed the multiplex PCR reads using MiXCR and keeps one entry per CDR3 protein. This table holds roughly 7,800 distinct CDR3 sequences, around 59% found once. TCR beta rearrangements were amplified from peripheral blood genomic DNA. Sequencing was done on a sample of blood. The source is a human donor with a solid tumor.

The chain joins TRBV6-5 to TRBJ2-3; TRBD2 is a possible D gene (6 bases). In germline, CDR1 is MNHEY, CDR2 SVGAGI. The CDR3 sequence is 15 residues long. Trimming removed 0 bases from V and 1 base from J, with 8 bases in between. The CDR3 sequence: CASSYSAGRTDTQYF. The CDR3 DNA is TGTGCCAGCAGTTACTCAGCGGGCCGCACAGATACGCAGTATTTT.

This clonotype was seen more than once but under ten times. The junction departs from the called germline gene at one end, perhaps through a read error. CDR3 residues: CASSPAGNDYEQYF. CDR3 in DNA: TGTGCCAGTAGTCCGGCAGGGAACGACTACGAGCAGTACTTT. V and J are TRBV19 and TRBJ2-7; D might be TRBD1 or TRBD2, each matching 5 bases. Germline V gene data show CDR1 as LNHDA and CDR2 as SQIVND (reference sequence). The CDR3 has 14 residues.

There are a few counts of this clonotype. This chain uses TRBV14 with TRBJ1-1; 7 bases are a match to TRBD1. V was pared by 2 bases and J by 0 bases, with 3 bases of the junction left unmatched. This CDR3 comprises 15 residues. Germline V gene data show CDR1 as SGHDN and CDR2 as FVKESK. The CDR3 is CASSQIDRVNTEAFF. CDR3 nucleotide sequence: TGTGCCAGCAGCCAAATTGACAGGGTGAACACTGAAGCTTTCTTT.

This clonotype turned up a few times. The rearrangement joins TRBV28 to TRBJ1-2, with D perhaps matching TRBD1 (5 bases). CDR3 length equals 15 residues. Looked up from germline, CDR1 is MDHEN and CDR2 is SYDVKM. V lost 4 bases and J 4 bases, leaving 16 bases between the germline ends. CDR3 sequence (DNA): TGTGCCAGCAGTTCAGCTCCGGGGGGGAGCTATGGCTACACCTTC. Protein product: CASSSAPGGSYGYTF.

Comments on this clonotype: One end of the junction varies from germline; a read error may be responsible. This chain links TRBV4-2 with TRBJ2-7; no reliable D call. CDR1 and CDR2 (germline): LGHNA, YNFKEQ. The CDR3 is made up of 17 amino acids. The chain's CDR3 is CASSQDYNPRASYEQYF. The CDR3 DNA reads as TGCGCCAGCAGCCAAGATTATAACCCACGAGCCTCCTACGAGCAGTACTTC.

There are a few counts of this clonotype. This chain connects TRBV7-9 to TRBJ2-1; 16 bases agree with TRBD2. Germline-derived CDR1 and CDR2 are SEHNR and FQNEAQ (reference sequence). This CDR3 contains 18 residues. V was clipped by 5 bases and J by 7 bases; unmatched bases: 11. The CDR3, as DNA: TGTGCCAGCAGCCCTCCGGGACTAGCGGGAGGGCCACTAAATGAGCAGTTCTTC. It is translated as CASSPPGLAGGPLNEQFF. The full variable domain, in which reference TRBV7-9 and TRBJ2-1 provide the parts outside the CDR3, is DTGVSQNPRHKITKRGQNVTFRCDPISEHNRLYWYRQTLGQGPEFLTYFQNEAQLEKSRLLSDRFSAERPKGSFSTLEIQRTEQGDSAMYLCASSPPGLAGGPLNEQFFGPGTRLTVL.

This clonotype was recorded a few times. This sequence joins TRBV7-2 and TRBJ2-7; TRBD1 is a possible D gene (5 bases). V dropped 4 bases and J dropped 3 bases, with 13 bases sitting between them. The CDR3 sequence is 14 residues long. Germline values: CDR1 SGHTA, CDR2 FQGNSA. The CDR3 sequence is CASSSRPDNYEQYF. DNA for the CDR3: TGTGCCAGCAGCTCCCGACCGGACAACTACGAGCAGTACTTC.

This chain joins TRBV6-2 or TRBV6-3 and TRBJ2-7, with D maybe TRBD2 (6 bases). V shed 1 base and J shed 6 bases, with 13 bases lying between them. The germline V gene has CDR1 MNHEY and CDR2 SVGEGT. The CDR3 is 14 amino acids. CDR3 sequence: CASSYWASVAEQYF. The DNA of the CDR3 is TGTGCCAGCAGTTACTGGGCTAGCGTTGCCGAGCAGTACTTC.

This clonotype has only one observation. V is TRBV7-2 and J is TRBJ1-2, with D possibly TRBD1 on 6 matching bases. Trimming shortened V by 3 bases and J by 7 bases, and 12 bases separated the two germline ends. From germline, CDR1 is SGHTA and CDR2 FQGNSA. The CDR3 sequence is 13 residues long. CDR3 region: CASSLEGEGGYTF. CDR3 DNA sequence: TGTGCCAGCAGCTTGGAGGGGGAGGGTGGCTACACCTTC.

The chain couples TRBV7-2 to TRBJ2-1; tentatively, D is TRBD2 (5 bases). The CDR3 has 13 amino acids. Trimming stripped 4 bases from V and 7 bases from J, with 11 bases between. The germline gives CDR1 SGHTA, CDR2 FQGNSA. The CDR3 DNA is TGTGCCAGCAGCTCCCGGGAAACGAATGAGCAGTTCTTC. Translating gives CASSSRETNEQFF. Based on the CDR3 plus reference TRBV7-2 and TRBJ2-1, the full variable domain is GAGVSQSPSNKVTEKGKDVELRCDPISGHTALYWYRQSLGQGLEFLIYFQGNSAPDKSGLPSDRFSAERTGGSVSTLTIQRTQQEDSAVYLCASSSRETNEQFFGPGTRLTVL.

The chain is built from TRBV20-1 and TRBJ1-2, with 7 bases that match TRBD1. Germline V gives CDR1 DFQATT, CDR2 SNEGSKA (reference sequence). Losses at the gene ends were 5 bases for V and 4 bases for J; bases not matched to a gene: 10. The CDR3 totals 14 residues. CDR3 region: CSAGDSRTPYGYTF. In DNA form, the CDR3 reads TGCAGTGCTGGGGACAGCCGAACACCCTATGGCTACACCTTC.

The chain has TRBV20-1 and TRBJ2-1; 9 bases match TRBD2. Per germline, CDR1 DFQATT and CDR2 SNEGSKA (reference sequence). V gave up 3 bases and J gave up 5 bases; unmatched junction bases: 5. The CDR3 length is 14 residues. In DNA form, the CDR3 reads TGCAGTGCTAGTATAGCGGGAGTAGACAATGAGCAGTTCTTC. This gives the protein CSASIAGVDNEQFF.

The chain joins TRBV18 to TRBJ2-7; D is unresolved. This CDR3 has 11 residues. Looked up from germline, CDR1 is KGHSH and CDR2 is LQKENI. V was trimmed by 5 bases and J by 5 bases, leaving 7 bases between them. Written as DNA, the CDR3 is TGTGCCAGCTCAGGACCTCACGAGCAGTACTTC. Protein product: CASSGPHEQYF. The whole variable domain, remainder taken from reference TRBV18 and TRBJ2-7, is NAGVMQNPRHLVRRRGQEARLRCSPMKGHSHVYWYRQLPEEGLKFMVYLQKENIIDESGMPKERFSAEFPKEGPSILRIQQVVRGDSAAYFCASSGPHEQYFGPGTRLTVT.

Only a few counts were recorded for this clonotype. This rearrangement joins TRBV11-2 to TRBJ2-7; 8 bases are a match to TRBD1. The germline V gene has CDR1 SGHAT and CDR2 FQNNGV. V lost 5 bases, J lost 1 base, and 7 bases stayed unmatched. CDR3 size: 15 residues. The CDR3 reads CASSPGTGLSYEQYF. The CDR3 region has the DNA TGTGCCAGCAGCCCTGGGACAGGTCTATCCTACGAGCAGTACTTC.

This chain connects TRBV7-9 to TRBJ2-1; the D is unclear. Trimming removed 1 base from V and 8 bases from J, with 12 bases in between. The CDR3 runs to 14 residues. Germline V CDR1 and CDR2: SEHNR, FQNEAQ (reference sequence). CDR3 residues: CASSLVVGSYEQFF. The CDR3 coding sequence is TGTGCCAGCAGCTTAGTTGTAGGTTCCTATGAGCAGTTCTTC.

The gene calls are TRBV19 and TRBJ1-2, with D hard to call. CDR3 length: 18 residues. Trimming removed 5 bases from V and 4 bases from J, with 26 bases in between. Germline V gives CDR1 LNHDA, CDR2 SQIVND (reference sequence). This CDR3 reads CASSVAVRRLPNSYGYTF. CDR3 sequence (DNA): TGTGCCAGTAGTGTAGCTGTTCGGAGACTACCAAATTCCTATGGCTACACCTTC.

The gene calls are TRBV28 and TRBJ2-7; 7 nucleotides agree with TRBD1. The junction had 2 bases not matched to a gene; V was cut back by 6 bases and J by 6 bases. The CDR3 extends over 11 amino acids. Germline V gene lookup returns CDR1 MDHEN and CDR2 SYDVKM. The CDR3 coding sequence is TGTGCCAGCAGGGACAGGATCGAGCAGTACTTC. This gives the protein CASRDRIEQYF.